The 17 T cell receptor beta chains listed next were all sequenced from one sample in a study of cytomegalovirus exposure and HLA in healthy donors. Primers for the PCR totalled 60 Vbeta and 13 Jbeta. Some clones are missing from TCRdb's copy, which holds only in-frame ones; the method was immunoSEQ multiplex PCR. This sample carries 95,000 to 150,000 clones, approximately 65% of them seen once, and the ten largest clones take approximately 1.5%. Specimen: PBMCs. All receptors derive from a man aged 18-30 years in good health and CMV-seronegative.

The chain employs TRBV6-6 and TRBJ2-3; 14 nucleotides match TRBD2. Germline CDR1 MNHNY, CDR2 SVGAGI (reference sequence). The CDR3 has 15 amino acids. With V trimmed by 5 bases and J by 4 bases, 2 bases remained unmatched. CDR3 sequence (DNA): TGTGCCAGCAGTGGGACTAGCGGGGGTCCAGATACGCAGTATTTT. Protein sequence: CASSGTSGGPDTQYF.

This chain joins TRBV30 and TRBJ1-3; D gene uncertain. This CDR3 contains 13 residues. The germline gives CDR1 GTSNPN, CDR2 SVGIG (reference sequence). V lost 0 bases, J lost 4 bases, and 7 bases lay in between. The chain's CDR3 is CAWSVFPGNTIYF. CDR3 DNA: TGTGCCTGGAGTGTTTTTCCGGGAAACACCATATATTTT.

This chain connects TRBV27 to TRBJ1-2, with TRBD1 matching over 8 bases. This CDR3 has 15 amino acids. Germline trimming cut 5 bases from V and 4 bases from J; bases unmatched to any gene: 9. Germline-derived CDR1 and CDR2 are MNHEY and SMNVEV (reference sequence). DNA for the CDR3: TGTGCCAGCAGTCTTAGGACAGGGAATCCCTATGGCTACACCTTC. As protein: CASSLRTGNPYGYTF.

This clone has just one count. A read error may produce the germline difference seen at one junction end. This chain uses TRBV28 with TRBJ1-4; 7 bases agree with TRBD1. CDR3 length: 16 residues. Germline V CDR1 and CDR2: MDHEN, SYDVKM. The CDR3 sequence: CARSLPRDSINEKLFF. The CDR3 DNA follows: TGTGCCCGCAGTTTACCCCGGGACAGCATTAATGAAAAACTGTTTTTT.

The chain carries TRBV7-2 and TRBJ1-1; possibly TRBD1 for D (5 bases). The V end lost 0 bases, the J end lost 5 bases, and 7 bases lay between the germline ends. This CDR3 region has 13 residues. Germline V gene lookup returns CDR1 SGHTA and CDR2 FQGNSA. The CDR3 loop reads CASSLAYRTEAFF. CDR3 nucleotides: TGTGCCAGCAGCTTAGCGTACAGGACTGAAGCTTTCTTT. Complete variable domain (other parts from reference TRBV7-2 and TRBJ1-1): GAGVSQSPSNKVTEKGKDVELRCDPISGHTALYWYRQSLGQGLEFLIYFQGNSAPDKSGLPSDRFSAERTGGSVSTLTIQRTQQEDSAVYLCASSLAYRTEAFFGQGTRLTVV.

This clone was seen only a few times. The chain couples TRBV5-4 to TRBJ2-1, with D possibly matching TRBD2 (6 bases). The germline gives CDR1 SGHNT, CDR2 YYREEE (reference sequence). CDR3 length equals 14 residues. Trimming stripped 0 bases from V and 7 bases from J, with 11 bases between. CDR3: CASSLAGGGNEQFF. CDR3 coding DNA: TGTGCCAGCAGCTTGGCCGGGGGTGGGAATGAGCAGTTCTTC.

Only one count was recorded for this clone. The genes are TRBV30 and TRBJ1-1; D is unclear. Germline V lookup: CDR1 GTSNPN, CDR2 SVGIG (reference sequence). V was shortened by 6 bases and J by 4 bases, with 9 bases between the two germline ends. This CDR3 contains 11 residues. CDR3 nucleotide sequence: TGTGCCTGTTCGGTGAGCACTGAAGCTTTCTTT. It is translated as CACSVSTEAFF.

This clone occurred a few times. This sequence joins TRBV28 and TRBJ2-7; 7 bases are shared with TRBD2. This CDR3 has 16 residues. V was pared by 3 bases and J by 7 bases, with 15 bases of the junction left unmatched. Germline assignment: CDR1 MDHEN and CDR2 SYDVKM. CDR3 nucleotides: TGTGCCAGCAGTTTCGCCCTCCCCCCGATCGGGAGGGAGCAGTACTTC. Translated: CASSFALPPIGREQYF.

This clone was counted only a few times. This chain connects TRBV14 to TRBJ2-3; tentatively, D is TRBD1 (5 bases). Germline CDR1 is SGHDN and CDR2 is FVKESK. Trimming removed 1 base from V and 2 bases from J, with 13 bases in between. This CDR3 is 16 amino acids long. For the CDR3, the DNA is TGTGCCAGCAGCCAAGTGGGGCAGCCCCTCACAGATACGCAGTATTTT. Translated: CASSQVGQPLTDTQYF. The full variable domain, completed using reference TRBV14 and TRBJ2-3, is EAGVTQFPSHSVIEKGQTVTLRCDPISGHDNLYWYRRVMGKEIKFLLHFVKESKQDESGMPNNRFLAERTGGTYSTLKVQPAELEDSGVYFCASSQVGQPLTDTQYFGPGTRLTVL.

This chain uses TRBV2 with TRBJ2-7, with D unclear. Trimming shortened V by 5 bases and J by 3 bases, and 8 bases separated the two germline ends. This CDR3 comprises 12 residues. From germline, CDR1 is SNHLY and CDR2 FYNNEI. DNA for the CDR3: TGTGCCAGCAGTCAAAGCGTCTACGAGCAGTACTTC. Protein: CASSQSVYEQYF.

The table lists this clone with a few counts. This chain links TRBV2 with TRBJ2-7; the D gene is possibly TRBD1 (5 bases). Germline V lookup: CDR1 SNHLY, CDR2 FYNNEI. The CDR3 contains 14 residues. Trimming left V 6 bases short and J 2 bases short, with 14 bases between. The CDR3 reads CASSRDSAAYEQYF. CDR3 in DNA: TGTGCCAGCAGCCGAGACAGTGCAGCCTACGAGCAGTACTTC.

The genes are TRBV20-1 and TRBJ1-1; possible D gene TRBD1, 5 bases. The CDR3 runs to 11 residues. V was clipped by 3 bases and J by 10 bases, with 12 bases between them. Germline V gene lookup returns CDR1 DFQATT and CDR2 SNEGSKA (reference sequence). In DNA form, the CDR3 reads TGCAGTGCTAGCAGGGAGGTTGGAGCTTTCTTT. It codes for CSASREVGAFF.

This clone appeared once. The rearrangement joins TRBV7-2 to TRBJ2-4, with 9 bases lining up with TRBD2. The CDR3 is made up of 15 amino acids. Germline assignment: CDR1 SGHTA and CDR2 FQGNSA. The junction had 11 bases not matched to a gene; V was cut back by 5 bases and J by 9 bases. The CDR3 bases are TGTGCCAGCAGCCTAGATAGCGGGAGATCGGCCATTCAGTACTTC. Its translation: CASSLDSGRSAIQYF.

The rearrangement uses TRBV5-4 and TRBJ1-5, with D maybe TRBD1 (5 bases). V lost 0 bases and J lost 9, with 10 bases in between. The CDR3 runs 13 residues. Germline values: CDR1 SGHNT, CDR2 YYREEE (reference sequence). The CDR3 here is CASSLEGYGPQHF. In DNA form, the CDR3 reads TGTGCCAGCAGCTTGGAGGGGTACGGGCCCCAGCATTTT.

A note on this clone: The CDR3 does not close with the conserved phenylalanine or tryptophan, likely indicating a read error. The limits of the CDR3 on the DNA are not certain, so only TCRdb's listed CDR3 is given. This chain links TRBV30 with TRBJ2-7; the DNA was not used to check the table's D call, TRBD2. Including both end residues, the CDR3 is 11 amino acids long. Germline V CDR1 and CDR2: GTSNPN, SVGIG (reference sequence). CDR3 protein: CAWSEEVACPL.

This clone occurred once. CDR3 coding DNA: TGTGCCTGGAGTCGTTCCAATGAGCAGTTCTTC. Amino acids: CAWSRSNEQFF. This sequence joins TRBV30 and TRBJ2-1; D not resolved. Germline V gives CDR1 GTSNPN, CDR2 SVGIG (reference sequence). The CDR3 loop spans 11 amino acids. Trimming stripped 2 bases from V and 6 bases from J, with 5 bases between.

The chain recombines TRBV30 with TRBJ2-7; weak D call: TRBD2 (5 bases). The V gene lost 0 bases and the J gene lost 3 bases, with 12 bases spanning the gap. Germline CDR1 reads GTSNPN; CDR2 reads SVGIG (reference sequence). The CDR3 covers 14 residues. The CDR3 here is CAWSVAAPYYEQYF. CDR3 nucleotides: TGTGCCTGGAGTGTAGCGGCCCCATACTACGAGCAGTACTTC.